This T cell receptor beta chain derives from a study of long-term antiretroviral therapy in people with HIV. Concerning this clone: What it binds is unknown.

Researchers ran immunoSEQ v3.0 at survey level. The table came from immunoSEQ multiplex PCR; TCRdb's copy has only in-frame clones and leaves some out. The sample includes around 34,000 clones, over 75% of them seen just once. Study-level points and caveats: Therapy changes, viral resistance and ART adherence were not documented in the available data.

The CDR3 length is 16 residues. Trimming shortened V by 1 base and J by 0 bases, and 13 bases separated the two germline ends. Per germline, CDR1 MNHNS and CDR2 SASEGT. This chain joins TRBV6-1 and TRBJ2-7, with D possibly TRBD1 on 6 matching bases. The TCR comes from a man aged 18 to 30 with HIV. The specimen was unsorted PBMCs, collected 1.5 years after starting antiretroviral therapy. The CDR3 DNA reads as TGTGCCAGCAGTGAAGACGGGACAACTGGCTCCTACGAGCAGTACTTC. It is translated as CASSEDGTTGSYEQYF.